Below, 20 T cell receptor beta chains from the same sample are listed, as sequenced in a study of OX40 agonist ivuxolimab in advanced cancers. Sequencing was performed with immunoSEQ multiplex PCR; in TCRdb, only in-frame clones are kept and a portion is missing. The profile covers tens of thousands of clones, with 85% to 90% appearing a single time and approximately 0.8% taken by the ten largest. The sequencing used CD4+ or CD8+ T cells sorted from blood, collected in a trial of the OX40 agonist ivuxolimab. The receptors derive from an adult with an advanced solid tumor such as melanoma, head and neck, liver or kidney cancer.

This clone was counted a few times. The chain employs TRBV7-9 and TRBJ2-2; D remains ambiguous. The CDR3 contains 12 residues. V lost 6 bases and J lost 7, with 9 bases in between. The germline gives CDR1 SEHNR, CDR2 FQNEAQ (reference sequence). The CDR3 DNA sequence: TGTGCCAGCAGACCCTCGGTCGGGGAGCTGTTTTTT. Its translation is CASRPSVGELFF.

This chain joins TRBV6-5 and TRBJ1-3; D remains unclear. The CDR3 runs to 15 residues. V shed 5 bases and J shed 3 bases, with 14 bases lying between them. The V gene's germline CDR1 is MNHEY and CDR2 SVGAGI. The CDR3 DNA reads as TGTGCCAGCAGTCTCCTGGAGCCGGTTGGAAACACCATATATTTT. Its translation: CASSLLEPVGNTIYF.

The chain couples TRBV5-8 to TRBJ2-1; 10 bases map to TRBD2. With 1 base clipped from V and 0 bases from J, the junction kept 1 base outside the gene matches. Germline CDR1 is SGHTS and CDR2 is YDEGEE. The CDR3 has 16 amino acids. CDR3 sequence reads: CASSLIAGGSYNEQFF. DNA for the CDR3: TGTGCCAGCAGCTTGATAGCGGGAGGCTCCTACAATGAGCAGTTCTTC.

The CDR3 region is CASRQAGQSNQPQHF. The DNA of the CDR3 is TGTGCCAGCAGACAAGCGGGACAGAGCAATCAGCCCCAGCATTTT. This rearrangement joins TRBV6-1 to TRBJ1-5; 7 bases match TRBD1. With V trimmed by 6 bases and J by 1 base, 6 bases remained unmatched. CDR1 and CDR2 (germline): MNHNS, SASEGT. The CDR3 runs 15 residues.

The chain recombines TRBV19 with TRBJ2-2; D perhaps matches TRBD1 (6 bases). The V gene's germline CDR1 is LNHDA and CDR2 SQIVND (reference sequence). The CDR3 covers 14 residues. V was clipped by 4 bases and J by 1 base, with 7 bases between them. CDR3 sequence reads: CASSRGQNTGELFF. In DNA form, the CDR3 reads TGTGCCAGTAGTAGGGGACAGAACACCGGGGAGCTGTTTTTT.

This chain joins TRBV4-3 and TRBJ2-6, with TRBD2 matching over 7 bases. This CDR3 is 22 amino acids long. V was clipped by 0 bases and J by 1 base; unmatched bases: 18. Germline assignment: CDR1 LGHNA and CDR2 YSLEER. The CDR3 is CASSQDWGGSPVLLSGANVLTF. The CDR3 nucleotides read TGCGCCAGCAGCCAAGATTGGGGGGGGAGTCCAGTACTGCTTTCTGGGGCCAACGTCCTGACTTTC.

The rearrangement links TRBV7-9 to TRBJ2-3; 8 positions agree with TRBD1. Germline-derived CDR1 and CDR2 are SEHNR and FQNEAQ (reference sequence). CDR3 length: 16 residues. V trimming: 5 bases; J trimming: 1 base; junction bases outside the gene matches: 8. The DNA of the CDR3 is TGTGCCAGCAGCAAAGACAGGGGTCAACGCACAGATACGCAGTATTTT. It specifies CASSKDRGQRTDTQYF.

The genes are TRBV19 and TRBJ2-1; D could derive from TRBD1 or TRBD2 (5 bases each). The V gene lost 4 bases and the J gene lost 0 bases, with 10 bases spanning the gap. Germline V lookup: CDR1 LNHDA, CDR2 SQIVND (reference sequence). The CDR3 covers 15 residues. The CDR3 nucleotides are TGTGCCAGTAGTACAGGGAGAGGCTCCTACAATGAGCAGTTCTTC. Its protein product is CASSTGRGSYNEQFF.

This chain links TRBV19 with TRBJ2-2, with 8 bases identical to TRBD1. Trimming took 5 bases from V and 5 from J; bases not matched to a gene: 10. CDR3 length: 16 residues. Germline V gives CDR1 LNHDA, CDR2 SQIVND (reference sequence). The CDR3 DNA is TGTGCCAGTAGTTCCCGGACAGGGATAGGAACCGGGGAGCTGTTTTTT. Amino acid sequence: CASSSRTGIGTGELFF.

The chain has TRBV5-1 and TRBJ2-3; TRBD1 matches 9 bases. The length of the CDR3 is 16 residues. Germline CDR1 SGHRS, CDR2 YFSETQ. With V trimmed by 4 bases and J by 3 bases, 9 bases remained unmatched. CDR3 coding DNA: TGCGCCAGCAGCCCCACAGGGGGCGCTTTAACAGATACGCAGTATTTT. It translates to CASSPTGGALTDTQYF. Complete variable domain (other parts from reference TRBV5-1 and TRBJ2-3): KAGVTQTPRYLIKTRGQQVTLSCSPISGHRSVSWYQQTPGQGLQFLFEYFSETQRNKGNFPGRFSGRQFSNSRSEMNVSTLELGDSALYLCASSPTGGALTDTQYFGPGTRLTVL.

V and J are TRBV30 and TRBJ1-6; D remains ambiguous. Trimming pared 4 bases from V and 11 bases from J, leaving 15 bases between. The CDR3 covers 13 residues. Germline V lookup: CDR1 GTSNPN, CDR2 SVGIG (reference sequence). DNA of the CDR3: TGTGCCTGGACCCGTTCAACAGCGCCACCCCTCCACTTT. Its protein product is CAWTRSTAPPLHF.

The gene calls are TRBV6-6 and TRBJ1-1; D is possibly TRBD1 (6 bases). V lost 5 bases and J lost 2, with 15 bases in between. The CDR3 contains 15 residues. Germline CDR1 is MNHNY and CDR2 is SVGAGI (reference sequence). As DNA, the CDR3 is TGTGCCAGCAGTCCGGAGGGCAGGGGCAACACTGAAGCTTTCTTT. Translation: CASSPEGRGNTEAFF.

V gene TRBV20-1 combines with J gene TRBJ2-5, with D unclear. The CDR3 is 11 residues long. With 6 bases removed from V and 5 bases from J, the gap between germline ends came to 10 bases. The germline gives CDR1 DFQATT, CDR2 SNEGSKA (reference sequence). In DNA form, the CDR3 reads TGCAGTGCGGAGACGGCGGAGACCCAGTACTTC. Amino acids: CSAETAETQYF.

This clone was detected a few times. This CDR3 is also generated by other DNA sequences in the sample. This rearrangement joins TRBV11-2 to TRBJ1-5; 8 positions agree with TRBD1. This CDR3 is built from 15 residues. Germline CDR1 and CDR2: SGHAT and FQNNGV. Trimming cost V 6 bases and J 2 bases; bases outside gene matches: 6. The CDR3 DNA reads as TGTGCCAGCAGTCTTGACAGGGGAGGCAATCAGCCCCAGCATTTT. It yields the protein CASSLDRGGNQPQHF. The complete variable domain, with remaining parts taken from reference TRBV11-2 and TRBJ1-5, reads EAGVAQSPRYKIIEKRQSVAFWCNPISGHATLYWYQQILGQGPKLLIQFQNNGVVDDSQLPKDRFSAERLKGVDSTLKIQPAKLEDSAVYLCASSLDRGGNQPQHFGDGTRLSIL.

The gene calls are TRBV7-2 and TRBJ1-5; the match to TRBD1 covers 7 bases. CDR3 length equals 15 residues. Germline V lookup: CDR1 SGHTA, CDR2 FQGNSA. The trim removed 5 bases at V and 2 bases at J, leaving 6 bases unmatched. The CDR3: CASSRAGGGNQPQHF. CDR3 sequence (DNA): TGTGCCAGCAGCCGCGCAGGGGGAGGCAATCAGCCCCAGCATTTT.

The chain combines TRBV4-1 with TRBJ2-5; D not certain. Germline V CDR1 and CDR2: MGHRA, YSYEKL. The V and J ends lost 0 bases and 3 bases respectively, with 17 bases between them. The CDR3 covers 17 residues. CDR3 sequence reads: CASSQDHRVGSEETQYF. The DNA for the CDR3 is TGCGCCAGCAGCCAAGATCATCGCGTCGGAAGTGAAGAGACCCAGTACTTC.

The rearrangement uses TRBV29-1 and TRBJ1-2; perhaps TRBD1 as D (6 bases). This CDR3 comprises 13 residues. Germline values: CDR1 SQVTM, CDR2 ANQGSEA. V gave up 7 bases and J gave up 4 bases, with 16 bases separating them. The CDR3 reads CSAPDRRSYGYTF. In DNA form, the CDR3 reads TGCAGCGCTCCAGACAGGAGAAGCTATGGCTACACCTTC.

Points on this clone: The sample carries other DNA sequences with the same CDR3. The chain couples TRBV18 to TRBJ1-1; D not resolved. This CDR3 comprises 14 residues. CDR1 KGHSH and CDR2 LQKENI come from the germline V gene. V was trimmed by 3 bases and J by 1 base, leaving 9 bases between them. As DNA, the CDR3 is TGTGCCAGCTCACCGAACTCTCGGAACACTGAAGCTTTCTTT. Translating it yields CASSPNSRNTEAFF.

The chain recombines TRBV10-3 with TRBJ2-7, with 9 bases aligning to TRBD2. There are 13 residues in the CDR3. The V segment lost 10 bases and the J segment 3 bases; nucleotides outside the gene matches: 7. CDR1 ENHRY and CDR2 SYGVKD come from the germline V gene. The CDR3 region is CATQPSGVYEQYF. In nucleotides, the CDR3 is TGTGCCACACAGCCTAGCGGGGTCTACGAGCAGTACTTC.

The chain has TRBV6-5 and TRBJ2-1; 8 bases agree with TRBD2. This CDR3 comprises 13 residues. Germline V CDR1 and CDR2: MNHEY, SVGAGI. Trimming removed 8 bases from V and 7 bases from J; junction bases left unmatched: 7. The CDR3 reads CASRLAGRNEQFF. Written as DNA, the CDR3 is TGTGCCAGCCGATTAGCGGGAAGGAATGAGCAGTTCTTC.